This T cell receptor (beta chain) was profiled in a study of cytomegalovirus exposure and HLA in healthy donors. Trimming took off 6 bases at V and 4 bases at J, with 12 bases between the two ends. The germline CDR1 and CDR2 sequences are MNHNS and SASEGT. This CDR3 spans 13 amino acids. Use of 60 Vbeta and 13 Jbeta primers characterized the PCR. This table comes from immunoSEQ multiplex PCR, and its TCRdb copy is limited to in-frame clones, with some not included. The table records around 160,000 clones, approximately 83% of them present only once. The sequence came from a woman younger than 30 in good health and CMV-seronegative. This chain joins TRBV6-1 and TRBJ1-1, with D perhaps matching TRBD1 (6 bases). The sample was PBMCs. CDR3 region: CASSFGQSTEAFF. CDR3 DNA sequence: TGTGCCAGCAGCTTTGGACAGAGCACTGAAGCTTTCTTT.